Listed below are T cell receptor beta chains from one sample, sequenced in a study of T cells in Graves' hyperthyroidism and ophthalmopathy. TCRdb analysed the multiplex PCR reads with MiXCR anew, one entry per CDR3 protein. This table holds about 720,000 distinct CDR3 sequences, 15% to 20% found once. Sequencing was performed on blood. The source of these receptors is a man between 18 and 29 years old with Graves' hyperthyroidism. Both conserved end residues are part of each CDR3. Each record gives: clone size, CDR3 length, V gene, D gene, J gene, CDR3 DNA, CDR3 protein. The D gene is left open where the match is weak. Clone size is not always given. Where it is, it says once, few, many or a class for expanded clones.

-	14	TRBV7-3	-	TRBJ2-1	TGTGCCAGCAGCTTAGGCGCAAGTTGGAATGAGCAGTTCTTC	CASSLGASWNEQFF
many	18	TRBV20-1	TRBD2	TRBJ2-1	TGCAGTGCTAGAGGGAGGGGACTAGCGGGAGGGCTCTACAATGAGCAGTTCTTC	CSARGRGLAGGLYNEQFF
many	14	TRBV7-2	-	TRBJ1-1	TGTGCCAGCAGCTTAGACAGCTCTAACACTGAAGCTTTCTTT	CASSLDSSNTEAFF
few	18	TRBV29-1	-	TRBJ2-5	TGCAGCGTTCGGGGAGAAATTGACAGGCCTGCTTTCAGGGTGACCCAGTACTTC	CSVRGEIDRPAFRVTQYF
few	17	TRBV7-9	TRBD1	TRBJ1-4	TGTGCCAGCAGCCCCCTGGAGGGGGCAGCAACTAATGAAAAACTGTTTTTT	CASSPLEGAATNEKLFF
many	14	TRBV18	-	TRBJ1-1	TGTGCCAGCTCACAATTCCAAAGGGACACTGAAGCTTTCTTT	CASSQFQRDTEAFF
many	13	TRBV30	-	TRBJ1-3	TGTGCCTGGAGTCTTACGAGAGGAAACACCATATATTTT	CAWSLTRGNTIYF
-	17	TRBV4-1	-	TRBJ2-1	TGCGCCAGCAGCCAAGCCGGCCCGGGTCTACCAACCGATGAGCAGTTCTTC	CASSQAGPGLPTDEQFF
many	17	TRBV28	TRBD2	TRBJ2-2	TGTGCCAGCAGTTTAGAGCTAGCGGGAGGGCCCGGCGGGGAGCTGTTTTTT	CASSLELAGGPGGELFF
-	13	TRBV29-1	-	TRBJ2-3	TGCAGCGTTGTCGTCGGGGCGACAGATACGCAGTATTTT	CSVVVGATDTQYF
few	13	TRBV14	-	TRBJ1-6	TGTGCCAGCCAATGGGGCGGCAATTCACCCCTCCACTTT	CASQWGGNSPLHF
few	15	TRBV12-3/TRBV12-4	-	TRBJ1-3	TGTGCCAGCAGTTTAGTACCGAGCTCTGGAAACACCATATATTTT	CASSLVPSSGNTIYF
many	13	TRBV3-1	-	TRBJ2-6	TGTGCCAGCAGCCAACAAGGGGGAGGCGTCCTGACTTTC	CASSQQGGGVLTF
few	14	TRBV30	TRBD2	TRBJ2-7	TGTGCCTGGAGTGTTGGCGGGAGCATATACGAGCAGTACTTC	CAWSVGGSIYEQYF
-	16	TRBV18	-	TRBJ1-4	TGTGCCAGCTCTTCACTCCCCGCGGCAACTAATGAAAAACTGTTTTTT	CASSSLPAATNEKLFF
-	13	TRBV20-1	-	TRBJ1-5	TGCAGTGCTAGAGTGCCAGGGTGGGAGCCCCAGCATTTT	CSARVPGWEPQHF
few	12	TRBV3-1	-	TRBJ2-1	TGTGCCAGCAGCCAAGAGCGGTCCGAGAGGTTCTTC	CASSQERSERFF
-	13	TRBV20-1	-	TRBJ2-7	TGCAGTGCTAGACCACCCCACTCCTACGAGCAGTACTTC	CSARPPHSYEQYF
-	14	TRBV20-1	TRBD1	TRBJ1-3	TGCAGTGCTAGAAGTAGGGGGCATGGAAACACCATATATTTT	CSARSRGHGNTIYF
-	15	TRBV11-2	TRBD2	TRBJ2-3	TGTGCCAGCAGCTTATACACTAGCGGGGGGGATACGCAGTATTTT	CASSLYTSGGDTQYF
-	14	TRBV7-2	TRBD1	TRBJ2-2	TGTGCAATCCAGGGGGTTCAGGGAACCGGGGAGCTGTTTTTT	CAIQGVQGTGELFF
-	14	TRBV6-2/TRBV6-3	-	TRBJ2-1	TGTGCCAGCAGCCCCCCCAGAGCGATCAATGAGCAGTTCTTC	CASSPPRAINEQFF
few	13	TRBV12-3/TRBV12-4	-	TRBJ1-2	TGTGCCAGCAGGGCCCAGGACAACTATGGCTACACCTTC	CASRAQDNYGYTF
many	16	TRBV6-1	TRBD2	TRBJ2-3	TGTGCCAGCGGACGATGGACTAGCGGGAGCACAGATACGCAGTATTTT	CASGRWTSGSTDTQYF
many	13	TRBV7-2	-	TRBJ1-1	TGTGCCAGCAGCTTAGTACGGCACACTGAAGCTTTCTTT	CASSLVRHTEAFF
few	13	TRBV3-1	-	TRBJ2-7	TGTGCCAGCAGCCAAGATGACGTCTACGAGCAGTACTTC	CASSQDDVYEQYF
many	13	TRBV30	-	TRBJ2-7	TGTGCCTGGGCTAGCGCCACCCACTACGAGCAGTACTTC	CAWASATHYEQYF
-	15	TRBV7-9	TRBD1	TRBJ1-2	TGTGCCAGCAGCTCAACGGGACAGGATGTTTTTAGCTACACCTTC	CASSSTGQDVFSYTF
-	19	TRBV9	TRBD2	TRBJ2-1	TGTGCCAGCAGCTCACGGACTAGCGGGAAGTTTAGCTCCTACAATGAGCAGTTCTTC	CASSSRTSGKFSSYNEQFF
-	16	TRBV27	TRBD2	TRBJ2-2	TGTGCCAGCAGGAGACTAGCGGGCGAAAACACCGGGGAGCTGTTTTTT	CASRRLAGENTGELFF
few	14	TRBV27	-	TRBJ2-2	TGTGCCACCGGTTTCTTCGCGAACACCGGGGAGCTGTTTTTT	CATGFFANTGELFF
-	15	TRBV7-9	-	TRBJ2-3	TGTGCCAGCAGCAATGTTATGGGGGGCACAGATACGCAGTATTTT	CASSNVMGGTDTQYF
few	16	TRBV2	TRBD1	TRBJ2-2	TGTGCCAGCACGGGGACAGGGACCGTTAACACCGGGGAGCTGTTTTTT	CASTGTGTVNTGELFF
many	14	TRBV20-1	TRBD1	TRBJ2-5	TGCAGTGCGCGGATGGACAGGGCCACGGGGACCCAGTACTTC	CSARMDRATGTQYF
-	12	TRBV29-1	TRBD1	TRBJ2-7	TGCAGCGTTGTAAGGGGGCGGGACGAGCAGTACTTC	CSVVRGRDEQYF
many	15	TRBV20-1	TRBD2	TRBJ2-5	TGCAGTGCTAGCCGGCGGGGGGTGCTACGAGAGACCCAGTACTTC	CSASRRGVLRETQYF
few	18	TRBV28	TRBD2	TRBJ2-1	TGTGCCAGCAGTTTATGGACTCCGGGACTAGCGGGGTTCAATGAGCAGTTCTTC	CASSLWTPGLAGFNEQFF
few	17	TRBV7-9	-	TRBJ1-4	TGTGCCAGCAGCTTAAAGGTTTCGGGGGCGACTAATGAAAAACTGTTTTTT	CASSLKVSGATNEKLFF
many	14	TRBV6-1	-	TRBJ2-7	TGTGCCAGCAGCCGGGCGGAGGGGGTAGGCGAGCAGTACTTC	CASSRAEGVGEQYF
-	16	TRBV10-3	TRBD1	TRBJ1-6	TGTGCCATCAGTGGGGACAGGGAGTCCTATAATTCACCCCTCCACTTT	CAISGDRESYNSPLHF
many	13	TRBV2	-	TRBJ1-1	TGTGCCAGCAGCGTTAGGACATACACTGAAGCTTTCTTT	CASSVRTYTEAFF
many	16	TRBV28	TRBD1	TRBJ2-3	TGTGCCAGCAGTTCAACCCGGGACAGGGGTGCAGATACGCAGTATTTT	CASSSTRDRGADTQYF
many	16	TRBV3-1	-	TRBJ2-2	TGTGCCAGCACCCGAAAGGGGGGGGTAGACACCGGGGAGCTGTTTTTT	CASTRKGGVDTGELFF
few	15	TRBV10-2	TRBD2	TRBJ2-3	TGCGCCAGCAGTGATAGCGGGAGGGTCACAGATACGCAGTATTTT	CASSDSGRVTDTQYF
few	14	TRBV20-1	-	TRBJ2-7	TGCAGTGCTAGAGGAGACGGGGGTTCCTACGAGCAGTACTTC	CSARGDGGSYEQYF
many	15	TRBV18	-	TRBJ1-1	TGTGCCAGCTCACCCCAGCCGAGGGGTGGCACTGAAGCTTTCTTT	CASSPQPRGGTEAFF
many	16	TRBV18	-	TRBJ2-1	TGTGCCAGCTCACCACCGGCAGGGCTCTCCTACAATGAGCAGTTCTTC	CASSPPAGLSYNEQFF
many	16	TRBV2	-	TRBJ2-1	TGTGCCAGCAAGAGGAGGCAGGGAGACCCCTACAATGAGCAGTTCTTC	CASKRRQGDPYNEQFF
many	14	TRBV6-2/TRBV6-3	-	TRBJ1-1	TGTGCCAGCAGTTACCCAGAGAAATACACTGAAGCTTTCTTT	CASSYPEKYTEAFF
-	18	TRBV20-1	TRBD2	TRBJ2-1	TGCAGTGCTAGGAGCGCTAGCGGGAAACACTACTCCTACAATGAGCAGTTCTTC	CSARSASGKHYSYNEQFF
few	14	TRBV10-3	TRBD1	TRBJ2-3	TGTGCCATCAGGGGGGACAGACTCACAGATACGCAGTATTTT	CAIRGDRLTDTQYF
-	16	TRBV6-9	TRBD1	TRBJ2-3	TGTGCCAGCAGTTTATCCGGGACAGGGGGCACAGATACGCAGTATTTT	CASSLSGTGGTDTQYF
-	14	TRBV20-1	-	TRBJ1-3	TGCGGCTTAAGGTCCGTGACCTCTGGAAACACCATATATTTT	CGLRSVTSGNTIYF
-	15	TRBV5-4	TRBD1	TRBJ2-2	TGTGCCAGCAGCTCAAGACAGGGTCGTGGCGGGGAGCTGTTTTTT	CASSSRQGRGGELFF
many	16	TRBV24-1	-	TRBJ2-7	TGTGCCACCAGTGTCCACCGGGCCCCGGATTTCTACGAGCAGTACTTC	CATSVHRAPDFYEQYF